This TCR beta chain was identified in a study of beta chain features in type 1 diabetes listed by TCRdb under 2018. Turning to the overall study: No differences in mean age, gender distribution, total cell number or subset yield were found between patients and healthy donors. A total of under 120,000,000 sorted cells were examined across all samples, and RNA yield correlated strongly with the number of cells per subset. Whereas all 30 or so donors provided naive and central memory subsets, regulatory and stem cell-like memory subsets were isolated from just 8 patients and about 8 healthy donors. In the study, TCRB repertoires of sorted circulating CD4+ T cell subsets from recently diagnosed type 1 diabetes patients were compared with those of matched healthy donors. Broader findings and caveats from the paper: Only small numbers of individuals were included in the HLA sub-analyses, which left unresolved whether HLA type had any influence on TCRB rearrangement. Fewer insertions and more nucleotide deletions at VDJ recombination sites were observed in patients with type 1 diabetes, implying thymic rearrangement abnormalities. The naive, central memory and regulatory TCRB repertoires appeared to resemble one another more closely among patients than among healthy donors. In all four CD4+ subsets, TCRB CDR3 length was moderately but significantly shorter in type 1 diabetes patients. PCR may preferentially amplify shorter templates, but because patient and control samples were amplified and corrected together, any resulting skew would affect both groups equally. Because cDNA rather than genomic DNA was sequenced, highly expressing activated cells could have been over-represented, although no difference in activation and CD3 levels was found between groups.

A single peripheral blood draw of about 116 mL on average was collected from each donor into heparinised tubes. Using a panel that included CD45RO, CCR7, CD25, CD127, CD95 and CD27, naive, central memory, regulatory and stem cell-like memory CD4+ T cells were sorted on a BD FACSAria II. A purity above 95% was achieved for all sorted populations. PBMCs were isolated right away by Lymphoprep density gradient centrifugation and were stained directly, without culture. So that batch effects would be minimized, each experiment stained and sorted samples in pairs, pairing one healthy donor with one patient. To note about this clone: This receptor's antigen is unknown. No much larger clone is present one base from it, and per-base qualities are unavailable.

The entire amount of isolated RNA was reverse transcribed using the High Capacity cDNA Reverse Transcription Kit, so the sequenced TCRB transcripts were expressed ones. Deep immunoSEQ sequencing was performed on naive, central memory and regulatory T cell samples, with an average of around 3.5 million total reads per sample. After sorted cells were lysed in RLT buffer, RNA was extracted with DNase-treated RNeasy Micro or Mini kits, with the choice depending on cell number. To prevent cross-contamination, every cell subset was processed on its own, while patient and healthy donor samples were processed together. The immunoSEQ multiplex PCR was used to amplify TCRB sequences from cDNA, yielding 87-bp fragments that span the CDR3 region. Sequencing of the amplicons was done on the Illumina HiSeq platform. Processing in the source paper ran as follows. Synthetic template baselines were used to correct PCR bias computationally, reads within Hamming distance 2 were collapsed together, and singletons that could not be merged were discarded. Reads were aligned to IMGT to assign V, D and J genes, CDR3 length, and insertions or deletions at six rearrangement sites. Within each subset, clonotype counts were normalized to the number of sorted cells before true diversity and Gini coefficients were calculated with the tcR R package. Repertoire sharing was quantified using the overlap coefficient calculated on TCRB nucleotide sequences. Out-of-frame TCRB sequences from naive cells were analyzed as a proxy for the pre-selection repertoire. Entries here come from immuneACCESS through TCRdb and include only in-frame sequences with V and J called. Some clones fail to appear in such tables; in the studies checked, an unresolved V gene covers under half of the shortfall, and the cause of the remainder is unknown. V and J calls plus clone size are reproduced from that table; the DNA served to infer D and trimming. The sample table shows 630,000 or so clones, and around an eighth are seen once. Just under 0.04% of the sample is in the top ten clones.

Specimen: naive CD4+ T cells from blood. The label giving this sample's cell subset or site can be read as: true naive CD4+ T cells. This TCR came from a man younger than 30 with type 1 diabetes.

The CDR3 corresponds to CASSRGQLSGADTQYF. The DNA sequence is TGCGCCAGCAGCAGGGGTCAGCTCTCAGGGGCAGATACGCAGTATTTT. The V and J genes are TRBV5-1 and TRBJ2-3; TRBD1 is possibly the D segment (6 matching bases). As encoded in the germline V gene, CDR1 is SGHRS while CDR2 is YFSETQ. Including cysteine and phenylalanine, the CDR3 has 16 amino acids. Only the CDR3 part of the read is kept: 48 bases, read in frame from the first base. Trimming at the junction amounts to 4 bases on V and 4 bases on J, and the germline ends lie 19 bases apart.